This is a list of T cell receptor beta chains from one sample in a study of shared T cell receptors in the human thymus. Assay used: immunoSEQ multiplex PCR; TCRdb lists only in-frame clones, some missing. The table has 500,000 to 550,000 clones, 78% seen once. This sample was also put to use in a study of human thymus T cells.

The sequenced sample was thymocytes. The receptors shown here come from a boy younger than two with a congenital heart defect. CDR3s include the opening cysteine and the closing phenylalanine or tryptophan. The D gene is left open where the match is weak. Clone size is shown for a subset of rows, as once, few, many or a class of expanded clone.

d_gene: TRBD1
j_gene: TRBJ2-1
v_gene: TRBV6-5
abundance: NA
CDR3nt: TGTGCCAGCAGTCGGTCCCGGGACAGGGGCGATGAGCAGTTCTTC
CDR3aa: CASSRSRDRGDEQFF

d_gene: TRBD2
j_gene: TRBJ2-1
v_gene: TRBV5-1
abundance: few
CDR3nt: TGCGCCAGCAGCTTGGTCGGGGGAACTGGGAGGGACAATGAGCAGTTCTTC
CDR3aa: CASSLVGGTGRDNEQFF

d_gene: NA
j_gene: TRBJ2-7
v_gene: TRBV7-2
abundance: NA
CDR3nt: TGTGCCAGCAGCTTTGGAGACGAGCAGTACTTC
CDR3aa: CASSFGDEQYF

d_gene: NA
j_gene: TRBJ2-2
v_gene: TRBV9
abundance: NA
CDR3nt: TGTGCCAGCAGCGTAGCCTGCCAAGGGAGCAACACCGGGGAGCTGTTTTTT
CDR3aa: CASSVACQGSNTGELFF

d_gene: TRBD2
j_gene: TRBJ2-7
v_gene: TRBV6-4
abundance: NA
CDR3nt: TGTGCCAGCAGTGCCGGGAGGGGAGAAGCCTACGAGCAGTACTTC
CDR3aa: CASSAGRGEAYEQYF

d_gene: TRBD2
j_gene: TRBJ2-5
v_gene: TRBV6-1
abundance: NA
CDR3nt: TGTGCCAGCAGGACTAGCGACCAAGAGACCCAGTACTTC
CDR3aa: CASRTSDQETQYF

d_gene: TRBD2
j_gene: TRBJ2-3
v_gene: TRBV20-1
abundance: NA
CDR3nt: TGCAGTGCTCCTCCGCGGGGGACGCAGTATTTT
CDR3aa: CSAPPRGTQYF

d_gene: TRBD2
j_gene: TRBJ2-7
v_gene: TRBV4-2
abundance: NA
CDR3nt: TGTGCCAGCAGCCAAGATATAGCGGGAGGGCCCTACGAGCAGTACTTC
CDR3aa: CASSQDIAGGPYEQYF

d_gene: NA
j_gene: TRBJ1-2
v_gene: TRBV29-1
abundance: NA
CDR3nt: TGCAGCGTTGATTCAGGGGCCGGCTACACCTTC
CDR3aa: CSVDSGAGYTF

d_gene: TRBD2
j_gene: TRBJ2-1
v_gene: TRBV28
abundance: few
CDR3nt: TGTGCCAGCAGAAGACTAGCGGGAGGGGGCGATGAGCAGTTCTTC
CDR3aa: CASRRLAGGGDEQFF

d_gene: TRBD1
j_gene: TRBJ2-4
v_gene: TRBV28
abundance: NA
CDR3nt: TGTGCCAGCAGTCCCAGAGTCGGGACAGGGGGTAGGTCTCTAGCCAAAAACATTCAGTACTTC
CDR3aa: CASSPRVGTGGRSLAKNIQYF

d_gene: TRBD1
j_gene: TRBJ1-4
v_gene: TRBV7-9
abundance: NA
CDR3nt: TGTGCCAGCAGCCCTGTGGGACAGGGTAATGAAAAACTGTTTTTT
CDR3aa: CASSPVGQGNEKLFF

d_gene: TRBD1
j_gene: TRBJ2-7
v_gene: TRBV9
abundance: NA
CDR3nt: TGTGCCAGCAGCCCACGACAGGGGGCGAGGGCCTACGAGCAGTACTTC
CDR3aa: CASSPRQGARAYEQYF

d_gene: TRBD2
j_gene: TRBJ2-5
v_gene: TRBV10-2
abundance: NA
CDR3nt: TGCGCCACTACGGTTGGTCCGGGCGGCGGGAGGGCCGGGGAGACCCAGTACTTC
CDR3aa: CATTVGPGGGRAGETQYF

d_gene: TRBD1
j_gene: TRBJ2-7
v_gene: TRBV23-1
abundance: NA
CDR3nt: TGCGCCAGCAGTCCCACAGGGGGCCCAACCTACGAGCAGTACTTC
CDR3aa: CASSPTGGPTYEQYF

d_gene: NA
j_gene: TRBJ2-2
v_gene: TRBV6-1
abundance: NA
CDR3nt: TGTGCCAGCAGCGGGAGAGAGCTGTTTTTT
CDR3aa: CASSGRELFF

d_gene: NA
j_gene: TRBJ1-3
v_gene: TRBV21-1
abundance: few
CDR3nt: TGTGCCAGCAGCAAACAAGGGGCTGGAAACACCATATATTTT
CDR3aa: CASSKQGAGNTIYF

d_gene: NA
j_gene: TRBJ1-4
v_gene: TRBV30
abundance: NA
CDR3nt: TGTGCCTGGACTCCCCGGGGAGAAGGCCAGAGGCGTTCTAATGAAAAACTGTTTTTT
CDR3aa: CAWTPRGEGQRRSNEKLFF

d_gene: NA
j_gene: TRBJ2-7
v_gene: TRBV5-6
abundance: NA
CDR3nt: TGTGCCAGCAGCTTTCGCACGGAGGGGCTATACGAGCAGTACTTC
CDR3aa: CASSFRTEGLYEQYF

d_gene: TRBD1
j_gene: TRBJ1-2
v_gene: TRBV4-2
abundance: NA
CDR3nt: TGTGCCAGCAGCCATCCCAGGGACAGGGGGTACTATGGCTACACCTTC
CDR3aa: CASSHPRDRGYYGYTF

d_gene: TRBD2
j_gene: TRBJ2-1
v_gene: TRBV5-6
abundance: NA
CDR3nt: TGTGCCAGCAGCTTGTTTCGGTTTCTAGCGGGAGGGCCCAGTTGTGAGCAGTTCTTC
CDR3aa: CASSLFRFLAGGPSCEQFF